What follows are 20 T cell receptor beta chains derived from one specimen sequenced in a study of pediatric ulcerative colitis. One to two pinch biopsies were taken from the rectum during colonoscopy. Generated by immunoSEQ multiplex PCR, the TCRdb table keeps only in-frame clones and is missing some. The profile shows tens of thousands of clones, over 70% of them singletons. Sequenced: gut tissue. These receptors were obtained from a girl aged 5-17 years with moderate ulcerative colitis.

Concerning this clone itself: At one end the junction does not follow the germline gene, possibly because of a read error. J is TRBJ1-5 and V is TRBV6-1; 8 bases agree with TRBD1. Per germline, CDR1 MNHNS and CDR2 SASEGT. There are 17 residues in the CDR3. The chain's CDR3 is CAISESLRQGKREPQHF. CDR3 in DNA: TGTGCCATCAGTGAGTCCTTGAGACAGGGGAAGAGGGAGCCCCAGCATTTT.

V usage is TRBV19 and J usage is TRBJ2-3; no clear D gene. Trimming removed 6 bases from V and 1 base from J, with 8 bases in between. This CDR3 comprises 13 residues. Germline loops: CDR1 LNHDA, CDR2 SQIVND (reference sequence). The CDR3 coding sequence is TGTGCCAGTAGCTTCTCGGGCACAGATACGCAGTATTTT. Residues: CASSFSGTDTQYF.

V usage is TRBV19 and J usage is TRBJ2-6, with 7 bases fitting TRBD2. Germline loops: CDR1 LNHDA, CDR2 SQIVND (reference sequence). The CDR3 has 23 residues. Unmatched junction bases numbered 29, after V lost 8 bases and J lost 1 base. Written as DNA, the CDR3 is TGTGCCAGTTCTGCCCTGGGAGGGAGGTGGGTTAACGAGGTGGGGTCTGGGGCCAACGTCCTGACTTTC. It encodes CASSALGGRWVNEVGSGANVLTF.

This clone has only a few counts. The genes are TRBV5-4 and TRBJ1-2; 7 positions match TRBD1. The CDR3 is 13 residues long. With 2 bases clipped from V and 2 bases from J, the junction kept 0 bases outside the gene matches. Per the germline V gene, CDR1 is SGHNT and CDR2 is YYREEE (reference sequence). CDR3 amino acids: CASSLQGNYGYTF. The CDR3 bases are TGTGCCAGCAGCTTACAGGGGAACTATGGCTACACCTTC. Full variable domain (outside the CDR3, taken from reference TRBV5-4 and TRBJ1-2): ETGVTQSPTHLIKTRGQQVTLRCSSQSGHNTVSWYQQALGQGPQFIFQYYREEENGRGNFPPRFSGLQFPNYSSELNVNALELDDSALYLCASSLQGNYGYTFGSGTRLTVV.

The chain couples TRBV2 to TRBJ2-5; 9 bases match TRBD2. TRBJ2-7 matches the DNA end more closely, so the J call is doubtful. Germline CDR1 is SNHLY and CDR2 is FYNNEI. The CDR3 is 15 residues long. Here the CDR3 DNA reads TGTGCCACCACATCCCCCCTAGCGGGGAACTACGAGCAGTACTTC. This sequence encodes CATTSPLAGNYEQYF.

The sample holds one count of this clone. This chain uses TRBV5-6 with TRBJ1-2; no definite D call. The CDR3 sequence is 14 residues long. The germline V gene encodes CDR1 SGHDT and CDR2 YYEEEE. Trimming removed 4 bases from V and 5 bases from J, with 15 bases in between. The CDR3 loop is CASSPRETGYGYTF. The CDR3 nucleotides are TGTGCCAGCAGCCCCAGAGAGACGGGTTATGGCTACACCTTC.

The CDR3 sequence is CASSQDWGAVSYEQYF. Written as DNA, the CDR3 is TGTGCCAGCAGCCAAGATTGGGGGGCGGTTTCCTACGAGCAGTACTTC. V gene TRBV4-2 combines with J gene TRBJ2-7; perhaps D is TRBD1 or TRBD2 (6 bases each). V lost 0 bases, J lost 1 base, and 13 bases lay in between. The CDR3 has 16 residues. In germline, CDR1 is LGHNA, CDR2 YNFKEQ.

The J gene is TRBJ1-2, the V gene TRBV4-2; unclear D gene. CDR3 length: 14 amino acids. V shed 7 bases and J shed 4 bases, with 16 bases lying between them. CDR1 LGHNA and CDR2 YNFKEQ come from the germline V gene. The CDR3 loop is CASTIAVEGYGYTF. DNA for the CDR3: TGTGCCAGCACGATCGCAGTGGAGGGCTATGGCTACACCTTC.

This clone came up once. The gene calls are TRBV7-2 and TRBJ1-2; 10 positions agree with TRBD1. V lost 1 base and J lost 4; bases outside the gene matches: 6. Germline V gives CDR1 SGHTA, CDR2 FQGNSA. CDR3 length: 16 residues. The CDR3 DNA is TGTGCCAGCAGCTTAGATGGGACAGGGGTCCCCTATGGCTACACCTTC. This encodes CASSLDGTGVPYGYTF.

In DNA, the CDR3 is TGCAGCGTGGCCCCGACAGGGTCTTACGAGCAGTACTTC. It specifies CSVAPTGSYEQYF. The chain joins TRBV29-1 to TRBJ2-7; TRBD1 matches at 7 bases. This CDR3 has 13 amino acids. J was trimmed by 4 bases and V by 6 bases; bases with no gene match: 9. The germline V gene encodes CDR1 SQVTM and CDR2 ANQGSEA.

The chain joins TRBV5-4 to TRBJ2-1, with D maybe TRBD2 (6 bases). Trimming stripped 3 bases from V and 8 bases from J, with 18 bases between. The CDR3 contains 15 residues. Germline V CDR1 and CDR2: SGHNT, YYREEE (reference sequence). CDR3 coding DNA: TGTGCCAGCAGCTCACGGACTACAGCGTACGATGAGCAGTTCTTC. As protein: CASSSRTTAYDEQFF.

The genes are TRBV4-1 and TRBJ2-3; unclear D gene. Germline CDR1 reads MGHRA; CDR2 reads YSYEKL. The CDR3 has 14 amino acids. Trimming removed 4 bases at V and 3 bases at J, with 11 bases between. The CDR3 region has the DNA TGCGCCAGCAGCCGTGATTCTAGGACAGATACGCAGTATTTT. Its protein is CASSRDSRTDTQYF.

V usage is TRBV5-1 and J usage is TRBJ2-1, with no clear D. V was trimmed by 1 base and J by 9 bases, leaving 5 bases between them. Germline CDR1 is SGHRS and CDR2 is YFSETQ. CDR3 length equals 11 residues. CDR3 nucleotide sequence: TGCGCCAGCAGCTTGCAGTTTGAGCAGTTCTTC. Protein product: CASSLQFEQFF.

This clone was recorded only once. The rearrangement uses TRBV29-1 and TRBJ2-3; D might be TRBD2 (6 bases). Per germline, CDR1 SQVTM and CDR2 ANQGSEA. The CDR3 length is 18 residues. Trimming shortened V by 1 base and J by 0 bases, and 20 bases separated the two germline ends. The CDR3 nucleotides read TGCAGCGTTGAAGTCTGGGGAGGTAGGGAAACTAGCACAGATACGCAGTATTTT. Translated, it gives CSVEVWGGRETSTDTQYF.

The chain joins TRBV6-1 to TRBJ1-1; TRBD1 is a possible D gene (5 bases). Trimming removed 8 bases from V and 1 base from J, with 17 bases in between. The CDR3 has 15 residues. Germline CDR1 and CDR2: MNHNS and SASEGT. As DNA, the CDR3 is TGTGCCAGCCTGGACGTAGGGGCAGCGAACACTGAAGCTTTCTTT. Translated, it gives CASLDVGAANTEAFF.

V usage is TRBV6-5 and J usage is TRBJ2-5; 8 nucleotides match TRBD1. Germline CDR1 MNHEY, CDR2 SVGAGI. V was clipped by 5 bases and J by 1 base; unmatched bases: 3. The CDR3 has 14 amino acids. The CDR3 is CASSPGQAQETQYF. In DNA form, the CDR3 reads TGTGCCAGCAGTCCGGGACAGGCCCAAGAGACCCAGTACTTC.

This clone was counted once. This rearrangement joins TRBV5-1 to TRBJ1-1; maybe TRBD1 (5 bases). Looked up from germline, CDR1 is SGHRS and CDR2 is YFSETQ. The CDR3 runs 16 residues. V lost 2 bases to trimming and J lost 6 bases, with 20 bases between them. The DNA for the CDR3 is TGCGCCAGCAGCTTATGGGACCGAGAACCGAGGGCTGAAGCTTTCTTT. Protein product: CASSLWDREPRAEAFF. Full variable domain (outside the CDR3, taken from reference TRBV5-1 and TRBJ1-1): KAGVTQTPRYLIKTRGQQVTLSCSPISGHRSVSWYQQTPGQGLQFLFEYFSETQRNKGNFPGRFSGRQFSNSRSEMNVSTLELGDSALYLCASSLWDREPRAEAFFGQGTRLTVV.

This clone was picked up one time. This chain uses TRBV4-3 with TRBJ2-7; 8 positions agree with TRBD1. CDR1 LGHNA and CDR2 YSLEER come from the germline V gene. The CDR3 loop spans 15 amino acids. V lost 1 base and J lost 1; bases outside the gene matches: 3. This chain's CDR3 is CASSQGRDRSYEQYF. The CDR3 DNA is TGCGCCAGCAGCCAAGGCCGGGACAGGTCCTACGAGCAGTACTTC.

The chain joins TRBV6-5 to TRBJ1-1, with TRBD1 as a possible D gene (5 bases). Germline lookup yields CDR1 MNHEY and CDR2 SVGAGI. CDR3 length equals 13 residues. V shed 5 bases and J shed 4 bases, with 11 bases lying between them. For the CDR3, the DNA is TGTGCCAGCAGTAAGCCTGGGGGCACTGAAGCTTTCTTT. Encoded protein: CASSKPGGTEAFF.

CDR3 amino acids: CASSYTGRSEDIAFF. The CDR3 DNA reads as TGTGCCAGCAGTTACACAGGGAGATCGGAGGACATAGCTTTCTTT. This chain connects TRBV6-6 to TRBJ1-1, with a weak D call TRBD1 (6 bases). The CDR3 runs 15 residues. In germline, CDR1 is MNHNY, CDR2 SVGAGI (reference sequence). Between the trimmed V and J ends, which lost 2 bases and 10 bases, there was a span of 20 bases.